One sample yielded the 16 T cell receptor beta chains listed below, sequenced in a study of blood T cell repertoires in COVID-19. Assay: immunoSEQ multiplex PCR; the TCRdb copy retains only in-frame clones and omits some. The table records 120,000 or so clones, approximately 87% of them present only once. Sequences were obtained from peripheral blood. Receptors were obtained from a man between 60 and 70 years old with acute or convalescent COVID-19.

V is TRBV30 and J is TRBJ1-1; D ambiguous. V was cut by 0 bases and J by 0 bases, with 8 bases left in between. This CDR3 is 14 amino acids long. The germline gives CDR1 GTSNPN, CDR2 SVGIG (reference sequence). The CDR3, as DNA: TGTGCCTGGAGTGTATCAGTTTTGAACACTGAAGCTTTCTTT. Encoded protein: CAWSVSVLNTEAFF.

V gene TRBV9 combines with J gene TRBJ2-5, with D uncertain. Germline V gene lookup returns CDR1 SGDLS and CDR2 YYNGEE. The V end lost 3 bases, the J end lost 3 bases, and 12 bases lay between the germline ends. This CDR3 is 14 amino acids long. The CDR3 loop reads CASSGVGAKETQYF. The CDR3 nucleotides are TGTGCCAGCAGCGGCGTCGGAGCAAAAGAGACCCAGTACTTC.

This rearrangement joins TRBV19 to TRBJ2-1; D might be TRBD2 (6 bases). Germline-derived CDR1 and CDR2 are LNHDA and SQIVND (reference sequence). This CDR3 has 16 amino acids. Trimming removed 4 bases at V and 5 bases at J, with 18 bases between. CDR3 protein: CASSTVLTGVHNEQFF. The CDR3, as DNA: TGTGCCAGTAGTACAGTCTTAACGGGAGTCCACAATGAGCAGTTCTTC.

The chain joins TRBV5-1 to TRBJ2-1; 7 bases are a match to TRBD2. Per germline, CDR1 SGHRS and CDR2 YFSETQ. The CDR3 sequence is 14 residues long. The V segment lost 3 bases and the J segment 5 bases; nucleotides outside the gene matches: 5. CDR3 sequence (DNA): TGCGCCAGCAGCTCCCTACTAGCGAACAATGAGCAGTTCTTC. This translates into CASSSLLANNEQFF.

This sequence joins TRBV9 and TRBJ1-5, with TRBD1 matching 10 bases. The CDR3 is 16 amino acids. Germline V lookup: CDR1 SGDLS, CDR2 YYNGEE. With V trimmed by 0 bases and J by 6 bases, 6 bases remained unmatched. This CDR3 is CASSVGGQGMSQPQHF. The CDR3, as DNA: TGTGCCAGCAGCGTAGGGGGACAGGGGATGAGTCAGCCCCAGCATTTT.

This sequence joins TRBV5-1 and TRBJ1-6; D is possibly TRBD1 (5 bases). Germline-derived CDR1 and CDR2 are SGHRS and YFSETQ. V was clipped by 2 bases and J by 9 bases, with 12 bases between them. The CDR3 has 14 residues. The CDR3 spells CASSLGDPGSPLHF. The CDR3 DNA is TGCGCCAGCAGCTTAGGGGATCCGGGTTCACCCCTCCACTTT.

The V gene is TRBV7-2, the J gene TRBJ2-3; 9 bases agree with TRBD2. There are 16 residues in the CDR3. Germline CDR1 reads SGHTA; CDR2 reads FQGNSA. V was clipped by 2 bases and J by 6 bases; unmatched bases: 9. CDR3 DNA: TGTGCCAGCAGCTTAAATAGCGGGAGCGGGAGTGATACGCAGTATTTT. Translated: CASSLNSGSGSDTQYF.

This chain uses TRBV7-2 with TRBJ2-5; D may be TRBD1 (6 bases). The germline V and J ends were trimmed by 4 bases and 5 bases, with 20 bases remaining between them. Germline V gene data show CDR1 as SGHTA and CDR2 as FQGNSA. CDR3 length: 16 residues. The CDR3 spells CASSSLLIGQGETQYF. The CDR3 DNA reads TGTGCCAGCAGCTCCCTGTTAATAGGTCAGGGGGAGACCCAGTACTTC.

In this sample, this clone turned up a few times. CDR3 in amino acids: CASSLDVTGDSYGYTF. CDR3 DNA sequence: TGTGCCAGCAGCTTAGACGTGACAGGGGATAGCTATGGCTACACCTTC. J is TRBJ1-2 and V is TRBV7-9, with TRBD1 matching 8 bases. The V and J ends lost 1 base and 4 bases, in that order; junction bases with no gene match: 8. The CDR3 runs 16 residues. CDR1 and CDR2 from the germline V gene are SEHNR and FQNEAQ (reference sequence).

The rearrangement joins TRBV11-2 to TRBJ2-1, with TRBD2 matching 7 bases. The CDR3 is 15 residues long. CDR1 SGHAT and CDR2 FQNNGV come from the germline V gene. V was clipped by 0 bases and J by 2 bases; unmatched bases: 1. This chain's CDR3 is CASSLEREPYNEQFF. As DNA, the CDR3 is TGTGCCAGCAGCTTAGAGCGGGAGCCCTACAATGAGCAGTTCTTC.

CDR3 loop: CASSLYPGLETQYF. CDR3 DNA sequence: TGTGCCAGCAGTTTATACCCAGGGCTAGAGACCCAGTACTTC. The V and J genes are TRBV27 and TRBJ2-5; weak D call: TRBD1 (5 bases). The CDR3 covers 14 residues. V lost 1 base to trimming and J lost 4 bases, with 10 bases between them. The germline V gene has CDR1 MNHEY and CDR2 SMNVEV (reference sequence).

The chain is built from TRBV7-9 and TRBJ2-1; possibly TRBD2 for D (6 bases). The CDR3 has 13 residues. Deletions cut 5 bases from V and 9 bases from J, with 14 bases between. In germline, CDR1 is SEHNR, CDR2 FQNEAQ (reference sequence). This CDR3 is CASSAGGMIEQFF. CDR3 bases: TGTGCCAGCAGCGCCGGGGGAATGATTGAGCAGTTCTTC.

The V and J genes are TRBV7-8 and TRBJ1-5; 8 nucleotides match TRBD1. Germline CDR1 reads SGHVS; CDR2 reads FQNEAQ. The CDR3 has 13 amino acids. Trimming at V came to 3 bases and at J to 7 bases, leaving 2 bases not matched to a gene. CDR3 region: CASSFDRGQPQHF. As DNA, the CDR3 is TGTGCCAGCAGCTTCGACAGGGGACAGCCCCAGCATTTT.

The rearrangement joins TRBV5-5 to TRBJ2-7; TRBD2 matches 7 bases. The CDR3 contains 15 residues. Germline V gene lookup returns CDR1 SGHKS and CDR2 YYEKEE (reference sequence). The trim removed 1 base at V and 1 base at J, leaving 5 bases unmatched. The CDR3 nucleotides are TGTGCCAGCAGCTTGTCCGCTAGCGGTTCCTACGAGCAGTACTTC. Its protein is CASSLSASGSYEQYF.

The V and J genes are TRBV28 and TRBJ1-1; D might be TRBD1 (5 bases). Trimming cost V 6 bases and J 1 base, with 12 bases left between them. The CDR3 is 14 residues long. The germline V gene encodes CDR1 MDHEN and CDR2 SYDVKM. The CDR3 DNA reads TGTGCCAGCAGCCTAACAAGGGGGAACACTGAAGCTTTCTTT. This encodes CASSLTRGNTEAFF.

This chain connects TRBV10-3 to TRBJ2-4, with 9 bases lining up with TRBD2. J gave up 9 bases and V 8 bases, and 8 bases lay outside the gene matches. Germline CDR1 and CDR2: ENHRY and SYGVKD. The CDR3 sequence is 13 residues long. CDR3 sequence (DNA): TGTGCCATCGGAGGCGGGGGGGGAAGCATTCAGTACTTC. Its translation is CAIGGGGGSIQYF.